This entry concerns a single T cell receptor (beta chain). The antigen is unknown. These data belong to a study of a mutant IDH1 vaccine in newly diagnosed glioma. On the study more broadly: Treated patients had a mean age of approximately 40 years and an approximately 62% male, approximately 38% female split. Earlier therapy was either radiotherapy, temozolomide, or both, and most got both.

Time point defined: baseline, week 1 (first vaccination visit). The treatment denotes: pre-vaccination baseline after standard-of-care therapy. Donors' newly diagnosed IDH1-mutant WHO grade 3 or 4 astrocytomas lacked nuclear ATRX. Measured with immunoSEQ multiplex PCR; TCRdb has only the in-frame clones, and not every one. This repertoire shows roughly 51,000 clones, 86% found once; its top ten account for about 2.5%. Regarding the study as a whole: No link was apparently found between pseudoprogression and changes in top peripheral T cell clonotypes.

This sample comprised PBMCs, obtained from a glioma patient treated with radiotherapy, temozolomide or both. The receptor comes from a man aged 40-49 years with glioma.

CDR3 amino acids: CASSLEGARLSYEQYF. The CDR3 DNA reads TGCGCCAGCAGCTTGGAAGGTGCGCGACTCTCCTACGAGCAGTACTTC. The chain carries TRBV5-1 and TRBJ2-7; D call uncertain. Trimming stripped 0 bases from V and 0 bases from J, with 13 bases between. From germline, CDR1 is SGHRS and CDR2 YFSETQ. The CDR3 is 16 amino acids.